This T cell receptor (beta chain) stems from a study of blood T cells in healthy people across ages. The CDR3 totals 15 residues. CDR1 and CDR2 from the germline V gene are SGHVS and FQNEAQ. A remark on this clonotype: A junction boundary mismatches the germline segment, possibly from a read error.

PBMCs numbering at least 6.5 million were isolated per sample. With a J-beta primer mix and a sample-barcoded 5' primer, a second PCR ran about 7 to 12 cycles. TCRdb redid the calling of the 5' RACE reads with MiXCR, one entry per CDR3 protein. This repertoire shows 650,000 to 800,000 distinct CDR3 sequences, around 42% found once; its top ten account for around 18%. The sample taken for sequencing was blood. The chain employs TRBV7-8 and TRBJ2-5; 7 bases are shared with TRBD1. This clonotype was sampled from a man in his 60s in good health. CDR3 in DNA: TGTGCCAGCAGCTTGCAACAGGGGTACCAAGAGGCCCAGTACTTC. Translation: CASSLQQGYQEAQYF.